A selection of T cell receptor beta chains follows, all from one sample in a study of T-cell reconstitution after alpha-beta-depleted transplantation in children. MiXCR, run by TCRdb on the PCR reads, gives a single entry per CDR3 protein. The data show roughly 610,000 distinct CDR3 sequences, about 10% seen once. The source was PBMCs from the stem cell graft donor, collected from the stem cell graft. The origin of the receptors is a human donor who donated a stem cell graft to a child with acute myeloid leukemia. CDR3s include the opening cysteine and the closing phenylalanine or tryptophan. Fields, in order: J gene, V gene, clone size, D gene, CDR3 DNA, CDR3 protein. D genes are given only for firm matches. Clone size is not always given. Where it is, it says once, few, many or a class for expanded clones.

j_gene: TRBJ1-5
v_gene: TRBV9
abundance: few
d_gene: .
CDR3nt: TGTGCCAGCAGCGAGACTGGGAATCAGCCCCAGCATTTT
CDR3aa: CASSETGNQPQHF

j_gene: TRBJ2-2
v_gene: TRBV20-1
abundance: many
d_gene: TRBD2
CDR3nt: TGCAGTGCTAGAAATAGCGGGAGAGGCACCGGGGAGCTGTTTTTT
CDR3aa: CSARNSGRGTGELFF

j_gene: TRBJ2-5
v_gene: TRBV6-1
abundance: .
d_gene: TRBD2
CDR3nt: TGTGCCAGCAGTGGGGGTAGCGGGAGTAGCTGGGCAGAGACCCAGTACTTC
CDR3aa: CASSGGSGSSWAETQYF

j_gene: TRBJ2-5
v_gene: TRBV27
abundance: few
d_gene: TRBD2
CDR3nt: TGTGCCAGCAGTTTAAGTTTCCTAGCGGGAAAAGAGACCCAGTACTTC
CDR3aa: CASSLSFLAGKETQYF

j_gene: TRBJ2-5
v_gene: TRBV7-2
abundance: few
d_gene: TRBD2
CDR3nt: TGTGCCAGCAGCTTATTGCGGGAGCGGGCAGAGACCCAGTACTTC
CDR3aa: CASSLLRERAETQYF

j_gene: TRBJ1-3
v_gene: TRBV12-3/TRBV12-4
abundance: few
d_gene: TRBD1
CDR3nt: TGTGCCAGCAGTTCACGACAGGGAGGGGGGTATTCGGGAAACACCATATATTTT
CDR3aa: CASSSRQGGGYSGNTIYF

j_gene: TRBJ1-3
v_gene: TRBV10-3
abundance: few
d_gene: .
CDR3nt: TGTGCCACCACTCAGAAGGGGGGGGCTGGAAACACCATATATTTT
CDR3aa: CATTQKGGAGNTIYF

j_gene: TRBJ2-2
v_gene: TRBV9
abundance: .
d_gene: TRBD1
CDR3nt: TGTGCCAGCAGCGCAGACAGGGGGTCCACCGGGGAGCTGTTTTTT
CDR3aa: CASSADRGSTGELFF

j_gene: TRBJ2-1
v_gene: TRBV3-1
abundance: many
d_gene: TRBD2
CDR3nt: TGTGCCAGCAGCCAATCTACAGCGGGAGGAAATGAGCAGTTCTTC
CDR3aa: CASSQSTAGGNEQFF

j_gene: TRBJ1-1
v_gene: TRBV29-1
abundance: many
d_gene: .
CDR3nt: TGCAGCGCCCGAGTACAGGGGAACACTGAAGCTTTCTTT
CDR3aa: CSARVQGNTEAFF

j_gene: TRBJ2-1
v_gene: TRBV24-1
abundance: .
d_gene: TRBD2
CDR3nt: TGTGCCACCAGTGATTTTACTAGCGGGAGTAATGAGCAGTTCTTC
CDR3aa: CATSDFTSGSNEQFF

j_gene: TRBJ2-7
v_gene: TRBV2
abundance: few
d_gene: TRBD2
CDR3nt: TGTGCCAGCAGTGGTGGAAGCGGGATAGGCTACGAGCAGTACTTC
CDR3aa: CASSGGSGIGYEQYF

j_gene: TRBJ2-3
v_gene: TRBV20-1
abundance: .
d_gene: .
CDR3nt: TGCAGTGCTAGTCTAGACTCCCTGTATTTT
CDR3aa: CSASLDSLYF

j_gene: TRBJ2-7
v_gene: TRBV4-3
abundance: .
d_gene: .
CDR3nt: TGCGCCAGCAGCCAATCGTCCGCGGCCTACGAGCAGTACTTC
CDR3aa: CASSQSSAAYEQYF

j_gene: TRBJ1-5
v_gene: TRBV6-5
abundance: few
d_gene: .
CDR3nt: TGTGCCAGCAGTTACTCCTATCCCCCCAGTGCCGATCAGCCCCAGCATTTT
CDR3aa: CASSYSYPPSADQPQHF

j_gene: TRBJ2-3
v_gene: TRBV6-2/TRBV6-3
abundance: .
d_gene: .
CDR3nt: TGTGCCAGCGGGACCATAGCGACGGTCACAGATACGCAGTATTTT
CDR3aa: CASGTIATVTDTQYF

j_gene: TRBJ2-7
v_gene: TRBV3-1
abundance: few
d_gene: .
CDR3nt: TGTGCCAGCAGCCCCCCGGGACAAAGGGGGGAGCAGTACTTC
CDR3aa: CASSPPGQRGEQYF

j_gene: TRBJ1-5
v_gene: TRBV27
abundance: .
d_gene: .
CDR3nt: TGTGCCAGCAGTTCCCGGGGCAGTTATAGCAATCAGCCCCAGCATTTT
CDR3aa: CASSSRGSYSNQPQHF

j_gene: TRBJ2-7
v_gene: TRBV28
abundance: .
d_gene: .
CDR3nt: TGTGCCAGCAGCGGAGTGACATCGCCCTACGAGCAGTACTTC
CDR3aa: CASSGVTSPYEQYF

j_gene: TRBJ2-7
v_gene: TRBV7-2
abundance: .
d_gene: .
CDR3nt: TGTGCCAGCAGCCCTCCGGGGGACCGGCGCGAGCAGTACTTC
CDR3aa: CASSPPGDRREQYF

j_gene: TRBJ1-1
v_gene: TRBV20-1
abundance: many
d_gene: .
CDR3nt: TGCAGTGGGGCCAGAGCTTTCTTT
CDR3aa: CSGARAFF

j_gene: TRBJ2-2
v_gene: TRBV20-1
abundance: many
d_gene: TRBD2
CDR3nt: TGCAGTGCTATTGGGAGGGTCACCGGGGAGCTGTTTTTT
CDR3aa: CSAIGRVTGELFF

j_gene: TRBJ2-7
v_gene: TRBV6-5
abundance: many
d_gene: .
CDR3nt: TGTGCCAGCAGTTACGGTAGTGGGGGCGAGCAGTACTTC
CDR3aa: CASSYGSGGEQYF

j_gene: TRBJ1-3
v_gene: TRBV29-1
abundance: .
d_gene: .
CDR3nt: TGCAGCGTTGAAGAAGACGGCTCTGGAAACACCATATATTTT
CDR3aa: CSVEEDGSGNTIYF

j_gene: TRBJ2-1
v_gene: TRBV19
abundance: .
d_gene: TRBD2
CDR3nt: TGTGCCAGTAGTATAGTCCCCTTAGCGGGGTACAATGAGCAGTTCTTC
CDR3aa: CASSIVPLAGYNEQFF

j_gene: TRBJ2-1
v_gene: TRBV6-2/TRBV6-3
abundance: .
d_gene: TRBD2
CDR3nt: TGTGCCAGCAGCGACCTTCGCGGGAGGGCGGGCAATGAGCAGTTCTTC
CDR3aa: CASSDLRGRAGNEQFF

j_gene: TRBJ2-7
v_gene: TRBV6-5
abundance: few
d_gene: TRBD1
CDR3nt: TGTGCCAGCAGGTTAGACAGGGCCGTACCCTACGAGCAGTACTTC
CDR3aa: CASRLDRAVPYEQYF

j_gene: TRBJ2-2
v_gene: TRBV9
abundance: .
d_gene: .
CDR3nt: TGTGCCAGCAGCGGAAGGGACTCCACCTTTAGTTTAGGGGAGCTGTTTTTT
CDR3aa: CASSGRDSTFSLGELFF

j_gene: TRBJ1-5
v_gene: TRBV5-1
abundance: .
d_gene: .
CDR3nt: TGCGCCAGCAGCTTATCGACTGACCTCAATCAGCCCCAGCATTTT
CDR3aa: CASSLSTDLNQPQHF

j_gene: TRBJ1-5
v_gene: TRBV15
abundance: few
d_gene: .
CDR3nt: TGTGCCACCAGCAGAGATTGGGCTGGCCAAGGGGCCCAGCATTTT
CDR3aa: CATSRDWAGQGAQHF

j_gene: TRBJ1-1
v_gene: TRBV6-1
abundance: .
d_gene: .
CDR3nt: TGTGCCAGCAGCCTCATGACAGCGAGAAACACTGAAGCTTTCTTT
CDR3aa: CASSLMTARNTEAFF

j_gene: TRBJ2-5
v_gene: TRBV6-1
abundance: few
d_gene: TRBD2
CDR3nt: TGTGCCAGCAGTGCCGGGACTAGTGAAGAGACCCAGTACTTC
CDR3aa: CASSAGTSEETQYF

j_gene: TRBJ1-1
v_gene: TRBV7-2
abundance: few
d_gene: .
CDR3nt: TGTGCCAGCAGCCCCTCCAACACCGGACTTAAAGCTTTCTTT
CDR3aa: CASSPSNTGLKAFF

j_gene: TRBJ2-6
v_gene: TRBV30
abundance: .
d_gene: .
CDR3nt: TGTGCCTGGATTGAGGGATCTGGGGCCAACGTCCTGACTTTC
CDR3aa: CAWIEGSGANVLTF

j_gene: TRBJ1-3
v_gene: TRBV2
abundance: few
d_gene: TRBD1
CDR3nt: TGTGCCAGCACAAGGGGGCCTGGAAACACCATATATTTT
CDR3aa: CASTRGPGNTIYF

j_gene: TRBJ2-3
v_gene: TRBV7-3
abundance: .
d_gene: TRBD2
CDR3nt: TGTGCCAGCAGCAGAGACGCGGGAGGTCTAGATACGCAGTATTTT
CDR3aa: CASSRDAGGLDTQYF

j_gene: TRBJ1-2
v_gene: TRBV29-1
abundance: few
d_gene: .
CDR3nt: TGCAGCGTCCTCGATAGGGGCATTGGCTACACCTTC
CDR3aa: CSVLDRGIGYTF

j_gene: TRBJ1-1
v_gene: TRBV6-6
abundance: few
d_gene: .
CDR3nt: TGTGCCAGCAGTTCGGGGGGCGTAAGGGAAGCTTTCTTT
CDR3aa: CASSSGGVREAFF

j_gene: TRBJ1-1
v_gene: TRBV7-9
abundance: many
d_gene: .
CDR3nt: TGTGCCAGCAGCGCCACCTCGGACCTGAACACTGAAGCTTTCTTT
CDR3aa: CASSATSDLNTEAFF

j_gene: TRBJ2-1
v_gene: TRBV5-6
abundance: .
d_gene: .
CDR3nt: TGTGCCAGCAGAGTCCGGGACTTGGGGCACAATGAGCAGTTCTTC
CDR3aa: CASRVRDLGHNEQFF

j_gene: TRBJ2-3
v_gene: TRBV27
abundance: .
d_gene: .
CDR3nt: TGTGCCAGCAGTTTTTCCGGGACCGTACCTTCAGATACGCAGTATTTT
CDR3aa: CASSFSGTVPSDTQYF

j_gene: TRBJ2-7
v_gene: TRBV5-1
abundance: few
d_gene: TRBD1
CDR3nt: TGCGCCAGCAGCTTGGTCAGGGGGCGCAGCCGGATGGAGTACTTC
CDR3aa: CASSLVRGRSRMEYF

j_gene: TRBJ2-1
v_gene: TRBV5-1
abundance: many
d_gene: TRBD2
CDR3nt: TGCGCCAGCAGCCTAGGCGGGACTAGCGGGACCCATGAGCAGTTCTTC
CDR3aa: CASSLGGTSGTHEQFF

j_gene: TRBJ2-1
v_gene: TRBV12-3/TRBV12-4
abundance: .
d_gene: TRBD2
CDR3nt: TGTGCCAGCAGTTCGGCTAGCGGACTCTCCTACAATGAGCAGTTCTTC
CDR3aa: CASSSASGLSYNEQFF

j_gene: TRBJ2-4
v_gene: TRBV18
abundance: .
d_gene: .
CDR3nt: TGTGCCAGCTCCCCGGGGGATGGGGCCAAAAACATTCAGTACTTC
CDR3aa: CASSPGDGAKNIQYF

j_gene: TRBJ1-1
v_gene: TRBV7-9
abundance: .
d_gene: .
CDR3nt: TGTGCCAGCAGCTTGCTCTCCCTCGGGGCTGAAGCTTTCTTT
CDR3aa: CASSLLSLGAEAFF

j_gene: TRBJ1-5
v_gene: TRBV12-3/TRBV12-4
abundance: .
d_gene: TRBD1
CDR3nt: TGTGCCAGCACCGGGACAGGAGTGCAGCCCCAGCATTTT
CDR3aa: CASTGTGVQPQHF

j_gene: TRBJ2-2
v_gene: TRBV29-1
abundance: many
d_gene: .
CDR3nt: TGCAGCGTTGATCTAGCGACCGGGGAGCTGTTTTTT
CDR3aa: CSVDLATGELFF

j_gene: TRBJ2-1
v_gene: TRBV6-5
abundance: few
d_gene: .
CDR3nt: TGTGCCAGCAGTTACAGACCCCCCTTTAGGGAATCCTACAATGAGCAGTTCTTC
CDR3aa: CASSYRPPFRESYNEQFF

j_gene: TRBJ2-3
v_gene: TRBV12-3/TRBV12-4
abundance: .
d_gene: .
CDR3nt: TGTGCCAGCAGTGTGGGAGGAGTTGGAGATACGCAGTATTTT
CDR3aa: CASSVGGVGDTQYF

j_gene: TRBJ2-3
v_gene: TRBV12-3/TRBV12-4
abundance: .
d_gene: .
CDR3nt: TGTGCCGGCAGGCTCCAAGTGGATAATACGCAGTATTTT
CDR3aa: CAGRLQVDNTQYF

j_gene: TRBJ2-1
v_gene: TRBV3-1
abundance: many
d_gene: TRBD1
CDR3nt: TGTGCCAGCAGCCAAGGACAGGGATCGGTCAATGAGCAGTTCTTC
CDR3aa: CASSQGQGSVNEQFF

j_gene: TRBJ2-7
v_gene: TRBV7-6
abundance: few
d_gene: TRBD2
CDR3nt: TGTGCCAGCAGCTTAACCTCGGCTAGCGGCTCCTACGAGCAGTACTTC
CDR3aa: CASSLTSASGSYEQYF

j_gene: TRBJ2-1
v_gene: TRBV20-1
abundance: few
d_gene: TRBD2
CDR3nt: TGCAGTGCTATACCCCCACTAGCGGGAAGGAAGAATGAGCAGTTCTTC
CDR3aa: CSAIPPLAGRKNEQFF

j_gene: TRBJ2-3
v_gene: TRBV29-1
abundance: many
d_gene: TRBD1
CDR3nt: TGCAGCGTTGAAGCAGGGGGACCGCAGTATTTT
CDR3aa: CSVEAGGPQYF

j_gene: TRBJ2-2
v_gene: TRBV15
abundance: many
d_gene: .
CDR3nt: TGTGCCACCAGCATTCTGCAGAACACCGGGGAGCTGTTTTTT
CDR3aa: CATSILQNTGELFF

j_gene: TRBJ2-6
v_gene: TRBV5-1
abundance: .
d_gene: .
CDR3nt: TGCGCCAGCAGCGAGGGGCACTCTGGGGCCAACGTCCTGACTTTC
CDR3aa: CASSEGHSGANVLTF